The clone carrying this T cell receptor (beta chain) was observed a handful of times. Only in-frame clones appear in the TCRdb table, and some are missing; sequencing was by immunoSEQ multiplex PCR. The sample contains 100,000 or so clones, about nine tenths of which appear only once. This entry is derived from a study of glioma-infiltrating T cells after dendritic cell vaccination. Study-level background: Between the early 2000s and the early 2010s, patients got autologous tumor lysate-pulsed dendritic cell vaccines.

All glioblastoma patients lacked an isocitrate dehydrogenase mutation. V lost 0 bases and J lost 6; bases outside the gene matches: 3. The CDR3 extends over 14 amino acids. The source material was blood, sampled before dendritic cell vaccination. The chain couples TRBV23-1 to TRBJ2-7, with 9 bases matching TRBD1. TRBV23-1 is treated as an ORF (open reading frame) with a function not yet certain. The sequence was collected from a human donor with glioblastoma. In DNA, the CDR3 is TGCGCCAGCAGTCAATCCTGGGACAGGGTCGAGCAGTACTTC. This translates into CASSQSWDRVEQYF.